The 32 T cell receptor beta chains listed next were all sequenced from one sample in a study of blood T cell repertoires in COVID-19. Here immunoSEQ multiplex PCR was the method, and the copy in TCRdb shows in-frame clones only, minus some. The table includes 200,000 or so clones, 80% to 90% detected once. The sequenced sample consisted of PBMCs or T cells enriched from blood (not recorded which). All receptors come from a man aged 30-40 years in a cohort exposed to, infected with or recovered from COVID-19 (not recorded which).

This clone was found once. The genes are TRBV28 and TRBJ1-4; 8 bases match TRBD1. The CDR3 covers 14 residues. Trimming took 10 bases from V and 6 from J; bases not matched to a gene: 10. Germline-derived CDR1 and CDR2 are MDHEN and SYDVKM. The CDR3, as DNA: TGTGCCATACAACAGGACAGGGTTTATGAAAAACTGTTTTTT. This gives the protein CAIQQDRVYEKLFF.

This chain links TRBV4-3 with TRBJ2-7; 12 bases fit TRBD2. V lost 4 bases and J lost 7; bases outside the gene matches: 8. The germline V gene has CDR1 LGHNA and CDR2 YSLEER. CDR3 length: 15 residues. CDR3 amino acids: CASSPQTSGGGEQYF. The CDR3 DNA follows: TGCGCCAGCAGCCCCCAGACTAGCGGGGGAGGTGAGCAGTACTTC.

The chain has TRBV18 and TRBJ2-7, with 9 nucleotides matching TRBD1. This CDR3 is built from 14 residues. Trimming took 8 bases from V and 5 from J; bases not matched to a gene: 10. Per the germline V gene, CDR1 is KGHSH and CDR2 is LQKENI. The CDR3 is CASNRQGGDDEQYF. In DNA form, the CDR3 reads TGTGCCAGCAATAGACAGGGGGGTGACGACGAGCAGTACTTC.

This clone was picked up a small number of times. This chain uses TRBV6-2 or TRBV6-3 with TRBJ2-6; D is perhaps TRBD1 (6 bases). V shed 0 bases and J shed 0 bases, with 12 bases lying between them. Germline V lookup: CDR1 MNHEY, CDR2 SVGEGT. CDR3 length equals 18 residues. This chain's CDR3 is CASSYSPGQFSGANVLTF. The CDR3 DNA reads as TGTGCCAGCAGTTACTCCCCGGGACAATTCTCTGGGGCCAACGTCCTGACTTTC.

With regard to this clone: At one end the junction does not follow the germline gene, possibly because of a read error. The chain links TRBV19 to TRBJ2-3; tentatively, D is TRBD2 (6 bases). CDR3 length: 11 residues. CDR1 and CDR2 (germline): LNHDA, SQIVND (reference sequence). The CDR3 spells CASSRLDSQYF. CDR3 in DNA: TGTGCCAGTTCCCGACTAGATTCGCAGTATTTT.

This clone was counted once. The V and J genes are TRBV11-2 and TRBJ2-1; D is undetermined. CDR1 and CDR2 from the germline V gene are SGHAT and FQNNGV. V lost 3 bases, J lost 0 bases, and 9 bases lay in between. The length of the CDR3 is 15 residues. Here the CDR3 DNA reads TGTGCCAGCAGCTTCTCGGCAGGCTCCTACAATGAGCAGTTCTTC. It translates to CASSFSAGSYNEQFF.

This clone was counted between two and nine times. This chain joins TRBV6-2 or TRBV6-3 and TRBJ2-2; tentatively, D is TRBD2 (6 bases). Germline V lookup: CDR1 MNHEY, CDR2 SVGEGT. V gave up 2 bases and J gave up 0 bases, with 7 bases separating them. The CDR3 extends over 15 amino acids. The CDR3 is CASSYGGSNTGELFF. Written as DNA, the CDR3 is TGTGCCAGCAGTTACGGGGGGTCGAACACCGGGGAGCTGTTTTTT.

This chain links TRBV11-2 with TRBJ2-7; weak D call: TRBD2 (5 bases). The CDR3 is 15 residues long. V shed 0 bases and J shed 0 bases, with 9 bases lying between them. Germline V lookup: CDR1 SGHAT, CDR2 FQNNGV. The CDR3 bases are TGTGCCAGCAGCTTAGAAGGGAGTCCCTCCTACGAGCAGTACTTC. This gives the protein CASSLEGSPSYEQYF. The full variable domain, with the rest looked up from reference TRBV11-2 and TRBJ2-7, is EAGVAQSPRYKIIEKRQSVAFWCNPISGHATLYWYQQILGQGPKLLIQFQNNGVVDDSQLPKDRFSAERLKGVDSTLKIQPAKLEDSAVYLCASSLEGSPSYEQYFGPGTRLTVT.

This clone is termed large. The chain carries TRBV27 and TRBJ2-5; 9 bases fit TRBD1. CDR3 length: 14 amino acids. The germline V gene encodes CDR1 MNHEY and CDR2 SMNVEV (reference sequence). Losses at the gene ends were 2 bases for V and 9 bases for J; bases not matched to a gene: 7. CDR3: CASSLGTGHWSQYF. CDR3 nucleotide sequence: TGTGCCAGCAGTTTAGGGACAGGGCACTGGTCCCAGTACTTC.

The V call is TRBV4-1, the J call TRBJ2-7; TRBD2 matches 7 bases. V dropped 4 bases and J dropped 0; count of bases not matched to a gene: 9. The CDR3 has 16 amino acids. The germline gives CDR1 MGHRA, CDR2 YSYEKL. As DNA, the CDR3 is TGCGCCAGCAGCCCCCGTCCTAGCGGTAGCTCCTACGAGCAGTACTTC. Its translation: CASSPRPSGSSYEQYF.

In DNA form, the CDR3 reads TGTGCCAGCTTGGGACAGGGGAGCTCCTACAATGAGCAGTTCTTC. Amino acid sequence: CASLGQGSSYNEQFF. The rearrangement links TRBV3-1 (or the pseudogene TRBV3-2) to TRBJ2-1, with 10 bases fitting TRBD1. The CDR3 has 15 residues. Per germline, CDR1 LGHDT and CDR2 YNNKEL (reference sequence). Unmatched junction bases numbered 4, after V lost 8 bases and J lost 0 bases.

V usage is TRBV12-3 or TRBV12-4 and J usage is TRBJ2-2; D call uncertain. The ends were cut back, 5 bases at V and 3 bases at J, with 4 bases in the middle. The CDR3 sequence is 12 residues long. CDR3 residues: CASSVDTGELFF. The CDR3 DNA follows: TGTGCCAGCAGTGTCGACACCGGGGAGCTGTTTTTT.

The chain employs TRBV4-1 and TRBJ2-3, with TRBD2 identical over 8 bases. V was clipped by 0 bases and J by 3 bases; unmatched bases: 11. Germline CDR1 reads MGHRA; CDR2 reads YSYEKL. This CDR3 is 18 amino acids long. DNA for the CDR3: TGCGCCAGCAGCCAAGAGGGAGTCGGTGTAGCGGGAACAGATACGCAGTATTTT. This codes for CASSQEGVGVAGTDTQYF.

The chain carries TRBV19 and TRBJ1-6; D is perhaps TRBD1 (6 bases). CDR3 length equals 13 residues. The germline V gene encodes CDR1 LNHDA and CDR2 SQIVND (reference sequence). V lost 6 bases, J lost 9 bases, and 12 bases lay in between. The CDR3 sequence: CASRLEQGSPLHF. The CDR3 bases are TGTGCCAGTAGACTGGAACAGGGTTCACCCCTCCACTTT. The full variable domain, rest sourced from reference TRBV19 and TRBJ1-6, is DGGITQSPKYLFRKEGQNVTLSCEQNLNHDAMYWYRQDPGQGLRLIYYSQIVNDFQKGDIAEGYSVSREKKESFPLTVTSAQKNPTAFYLCASRLEQGSPLHFGNGTRLTVT.

The chain links TRBV7-9 to TRBJ2-5; 8 bases align to TRBD1. CDR1 and CDR2 from the germline V gene are SEHNR and FQNEAQ (reference sequence). Trimming at V came to 3 bases and at J to 3 bases, leaving 6 bases not matched to a gene. There are 15 residues in the CDR3. The CDR3 nucleotides read TGTGCCAGCAGCTTCCCCGGACAGGGAGAAGAGACCCAGTACTTC. This sequence encodes CASSFPGQGEETQYF.

This chain joins TRBV5-1 and TRBJ2-7; 7 bases line up with TRBD1. Germline V lookup: CDR1 SGHRS, CDR2 YFSETQ. The ends lost 5 bases at V and 1 base at J; junction bases unmatched: 9. There are 15 residues in the CDR3. The chain's CDR3 is CASSLGVGQSYEQYF. CDR3 coding DNA: TGCGCCAGCAGTCTTGGAGTGGGACAGTCCTACGAGCAGTACTTC.

V gene TRBV15 combines with J gene TRBJ2-7; TRBD1 aligns across 7 bases. Per the germline V gene, CDR1 is LNHNV and CDR2 is YYDKDF (reference sequence). There are 19 residues in the CDR3. J gave up 5 bases and V 4 bases, and 23 bases lay outside the gene matches. In nucleotides, the CDR3 is TGTGCCACCAGCACTACCCTGGGGACAGCCCTTCCGAGGACCCACGAGCAGTACTTC. Protein sequence: CATSTTLGTALPRTHEQYF.

The chain links TRBV27 to TRBJ1-5; 9 bases line up with TRBD1. The CDR3 sequence is 15 residues long. V dropped 5 bases and J dropped 6; count of bases not matched to a gene: 8. The germline gives CDR1 MNHEY, CDR2 SMNVEV (reference sequence). The CDR3 here is CASSMGTGGGQPQHF. The CDR3 DNA is TGTGCCAGCAGTATGGGAACAGGGGGCGGTCAGCCCCAGCATTTT.

The J gene is TRBJ2-7, the V gene TRBV7-9; D may be TRBD1 (5 bases). The germline gives CDR1 SEHNR, CDR2 FQNEAQ (reference sequence). Trimming removed 0 bases from V and 2 bases from J, with 14 bases in between. The CDR3 extends over 16 amino acids. The CDR3 DNA follows: TGTGCCAGCAGCTTAGCGCAGGGCCAACGTACCTACGAGCAGTACTTC. This gives the protein CASSLAQGQRTYEQYF. The entire variable domain, with the rest obtained from reference TRBV7-9 and TRBJ2-7, is as follows: DTGVSQNPRHKITKRGQNVTFRCDPISEHNRLYWYRQTLGQGPEFLTYFQNEAQLEKSRLLSDRFSAERPKGSFSTLEIQRTEQGDSAMYLCASSLAQGQRTYEQYFGPGTRLTVT.

This clone has only a few counts. The rearrangement links TRBV28 to TRBJ1-2; D unresolved. V was pared by 1 base and J by 3 bases, with 18 bases between. The CDR3 extends over 17 amino acids. CDR1 and CDR2 from the germline V gene are MDHEN and SYDVKM. CDR3 nucleotide sequence: TGTGCCAGCAGTTTATTCCCAAGACATCCCGTGGACTATGGCTACACCTTC. It encodes CASSLFPRHPVDYGYTF.

This rearrangement joins TRBV11-1 to TRBJ1-5; 9 nucleotides line up with TRBD1. The CDR3 loop spans 15 amino acids. V trimming: 4 bases; J trimming: 1 base; junction bases outside the gene matches: 2. Germline CDR1 is SGHAT and CDR2 is FQDESV (reference sequence). CDR3 sequence: CASSSGTGSNQPQHF. The CDR3 nucleotides read TGTGCCAGCAGCTCTGGGACAGGGAGCAATCAGCCCCAGCATTTT.

The gene calls are TRBV7-9 and TRBJ2-1; no clear D gene. CDR1 and CDR2 (germline): SEHNR, FQNEAQ (reference sequence). The CDR3 extends over 15 amino acids. Trimming left V 4 bases short and J 0 bases short, with 10 bases between. The CDR3 nucleotides are TGTGCCAGCAGCTCCGACTTGGTCTCCTACAATGAGCAGTTCTTC. It specifies CASSSDLVSYNEQFF.

This clone is a singleton in its sample. This rearrangement joins TRBV28 to TRBJ1-4; 9 bases are shared with TRBD1. The V and J ends lost 4 bases and 8 bases, in that order; junction bases with no gene match: 8. This CDR3 has 15 residues. CDR1 and CDR2 from the germline V gene are MDHEN and SYDVKM. The CDR3 protein is CASSSLGQGEEKLFF. The CDR3 DNA follows: TGTGCCAGCAGTTCACTGGGACAGGGAGAGGAAAAACTGTTTTTT.

The chain carries TRBV29-1 and TRBJ2-7; 8 positions match TRBD2. This CDR3 is built from 14 residues. Per germline, CDR1 SQVTM and CDR2 ANQGSEA. V was pared by 0 bases and J by 6 bases, with 7 bases of the junction left unmatched. The CDR3 region is CSVEDPAGGSEQYF. In DNA, the CDR3 is TGCAGCGTTGAAGATCCTGCGGGGGGTTCCGAGCAGTACTTC.

The V and J genes are TRBV27 and TRBJ2-7, with a tentative D call TRBD1 (6 bases). The CDR3 consists of 11 residues. CDR1 MNHEY and CDR2 SMNVEV come from the germline V gene (reference sequence). The ends were cut back, 8 bases at V and 5 bases at J, with 10 bases in the middle. The CDR3 loop reads CASGDTDEQYF. Written as DNA, the CDR3 is TGTGCCAGCGGGGACACGGACGAGCAGTACTTC.

As concerns this clone: This specimen includes other DNA sequences encoding the same CDR3. The chain carries TRBV5-1 and TRBJ2-5, with 8 bases lining up with TRBD2. Germline assignment: CDR1 SGHRS and CDR2 YFSETQ. The CDR3 consists of 13 residues. V shed 0 bases and J 5 bases; nucleotides not matched to a gene: 0. The CDR3 nucleotides are TGCGCCAGCAGCTTGGGCGGGGGGGAGACCCAGTACTTC. Amino acid sequence: CASSLGGGETQYF.

The gene calls are TRBV6-5 and TRBJ1-1; D not certain. CDR1 is MNHEY, CDR2 SVGAGI, per germline. The CDR3 has 14 amino acids. V lost 7 bases, J lost 5 bases, and 17 bases lay in between. In DNA form, the CDR3 reads TGTGCCAGCATCTCGGCTCGAAGGAGGACTGAAGCTTTCTTT. It is translated as CASISARRRTEAFF.

The DNA of the CDR3 is TGTGCCAGTACAAAGGGACAGCATAATTCACCCCTCCACTTT. It is translated as CASTKGQHNSPLHF. The rearrangement uses TRBV27 and TRBJ1-6; 7 bases are shared with TRBD1. CDR1 and CDR2 from the germline V gene are MNHEY and SMNVEV (reference sequence). Unmatched junction bases numbered 7, after V lost 9 bases and J lost 5 bases. This CDR3 is built from 14 residues.

The chain uses TRBV4-2 and TRBJ2-7, with TRBD2 identical over 7 bases. The CDR3 spans 17 residues. From germline, CDR1 is LGHNA and CDR2 YNFKEQ. V lost 2 bases to trimming and J lost 0 bases; unmatched junction nucleotides: 10. The DNA for the CDR3 is TGTGCCAGCAGCCAAAAAGCAGCGGGGCCCTTCTCCTACGAGCAGTACTTC. This sequence encodes CASSQKAAGPFSYEQYF.

The genes are TRBV28 and TRBJ2-5, with TRBD2 matching 11 bases. The CDR3 length is 15 residues. Germline V gene lookup returns CDR1 MDHEN and CDR2 SYDVKM. V shed 8 bases and J 0 bases; nucleotides not matched to a gene: 5. The CDR3 bases are TGTGCCAGCTCGGGACTAGCGGCTTACCAAGAGACCCAGTACTTC. Protein: CASSGLAAYQETQYF.

The chain is built from TRBV12-3 or TRBV12-4 and TRBJ1-1; no firm D call. The CDR3 totals 12 residues. The V gene lost 7 bases and the J gene lost 3 bases, with 9 bases spanning the gap. The CDR3 sequence is CASISSYTEAFF. The CDR3 DNA reads as TGTGCCAGCATCTCGTCGTACACTGAAGCTTTCTTT.

This chain connects TRBV5-6 to TRBJ1-6, with 7 nucleotides matching TRBD1. CDR3 size: 13 residues. Germline V gene lookup returns CDR1 SGHDT and CDR2 YYEEEE. After removal of 3 bases from V and 10 bases from J, the junction contained 4 bases not matched to a gene. This CDR3 is CASSWGTESPLHF. The CDR3 region has the DNA TGTGCCAGCAGCTGGGGGACAGAATCACCCCTCCACTTT.